Only one count was recorded for the clone carrying this T cell receptor (beta chain). Its cognate antigen is unknown. The CDR3 has 18 amino acids. V shed 0 bases and J shed 0 bases, with 17 bases lying between them. This specimen comes from a study of OX40 agonist ivuxolimab in advanced cancers. Study context: Patients were treated with ivuxolimab, an agonistic anti-OX40 (CD134) antibody. Points from the study as a whole: Partly responding patients at 0.1-3.0 mg/kg showed some of the smallest clonal expansion. Normalized T-cell clonal expansion was also low in a subset of nonresponders. Expanded clones tended on average to be more numerous among CD8+ T cells than CD4+.

Sequencing used immunoSEQ multiplex PCR; TCRdb keeps in-frame clones, though not all of them. There are 55,000 to 85,000 clones in the sample; 80% to 95% occur only once, and 6.5% to 8.5% lies in the top ten. The sample was CD4+ or CD8+ T cells sorted from blood, taken in a trial of the OX40 agonist ivuxolimab. The sequence came from an adult with an advanced solid tumor such as melanoma, head and neck, liver or kidney cancer. This chain uses TRBV6-7 with TRBJ1-1, with D maybe TRBD1 (5 bases). TRBV6-7 is designated an ORF whose function remains uncertain. The CDR3 sequence is CASSYSNGGGEMNTEAFF. The CDR3 DNA is TGTGCCAGCAGTTACTCGAACGGGGGAGGTGAAATGAACACTGAAGCTTTCTTT.